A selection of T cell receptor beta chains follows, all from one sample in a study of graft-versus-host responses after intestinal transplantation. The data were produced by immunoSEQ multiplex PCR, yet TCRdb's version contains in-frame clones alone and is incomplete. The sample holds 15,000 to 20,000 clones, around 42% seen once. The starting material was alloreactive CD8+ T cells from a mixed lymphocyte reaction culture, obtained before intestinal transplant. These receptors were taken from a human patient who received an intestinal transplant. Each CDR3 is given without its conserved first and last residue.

CDR3 protein: ASSSFGGTNTEAF
V gene: TRBV6-1

CDR3 protein: ASSDLRTQDNEQF
V gene: TRBV6-4

CDR3 protein: ASRSRGAGNTIY
V gene: TRBV6-5

CDR3 protein: ASSLTGFSNQPQH
V gene: TRBV27

CDR3 protein: ASSLAGAGGELF
V gene: TRBV7-3

CDR3 protein: ASSLAGPYNEQF
V gene: TRBV27

CDR3 protein: ASTWTGGNEKLF
V gene: TRBV27

CDR3 protein: ASSHRDRGIQETQY
V gene: TRBV7-9

CDR3 protein: ASSHPEGEHYGQF
V gene: TRBV4-2

CDR3 protein: ASSSRLRGTRQF
V gene: TRBV11-2

CDR3 protein: ASSLGVGGEQY
V gene: TRBV27

CDR3 protein: ASSVDGRAADTQY
V gene: TRBV9

CDR3 protein: ASSMKSYNEQF
V gene: TRBV6-6

CDR3 protein: ASSRGGLGYEQY
V gene: TRBV27

CDR3 protein: ASAAAGGSYEQY
V gene: TRBV19

CDR3 protein: ASSYGQRGTLDGYT
V gene: TRBV6-6

CDR3 protein: ASSLARGGGYNEQF
V gene: TRBV7-6

CDR3 protein: ASSPVAGNTEAF
V gene: TRBV4-1

CDR3 protein: ASSPDISWDEQY
V gene: TRBV5-5

CDR3 protein: ASSIGQALH
V gene: TRBV6-1

CDR3 protein: AISEVPGSNQPQH
V gene: TRBV10-3

CDR3 protein: ASSARQGGTDTQY
V gene: TRBV27

CDR3 protein: ASSLRGSGANVLT
V gene: TRBV5-1

CDR3 protein: AWSLHPGTLQETQY
V gene: TRBV30

CDR3 protein: AISESSGEETQY
V gene: TRBV10-3

CDR3 protein: ASSRVRDGPYEQY
V gene: TRBV4-1

CDR3 protein: ASSLEDNYYEQY
V gene: TRBV7-9

CDR3 protein: ASRPQGAGGNTIY
V gene: TRBV6-5

CDR3 protein: ASSLLKTSTSDTQY
V gene: TRBV27

CDR3 protein: ASSPRLLGRLAGEQF
V gene: TRBV4-1

CDR3 protein: ARSLDPSGSPDTQY
V gene: TRBV5-3

CDR3 protein: ASSVGPRLNEQF
V gene: TRBV9

CDR3 protein: ASRAGLEQY
V gene: TRBV6-6

CDR3 protein: ASSYQTDTQY
V gene: TRBV2

CDR3 protein: ASSERGALAQQY
V gene: TRBV2

CDR3 protein: ASSDFPGGSYEQY
V gene: TRBV6-1

CDR3 protein: ASSTKPSYEQY
V gene: TRBV5-8

CDR3 protein: ASSLWPGSGSGYT
V gene: TRBV7-2

CDR3 protein: ASSLHGLAGAYNEQF
V gene: TRBV19

CDR3 protein: ASSILTGNTEAF
V gene: TRBV19

CDR3 protein: ATHGEAGRYNEQF
V gene: TRBV6-5

CDR3 protein: ASSPQGGNQPHH
V gene: TRBV28

CDR3 protein: ASSLNSGKYNEQF
V gene: TRBV6-6

CDR3 protein: ASSISLTGYEQY
V gene: TRBV27

CDR3 protein: ASSLGAGVRRSYEQY
V gene: TRBV5-4